This T cell receptor (beta chain) stems from a study of shared clonotypes between healthy human individuals. Whole-study findings and limits: About 5% was the fraction of naive CD4 clonotypes found shared across a handful of donors.

Notes on this clone: Its specificity is unknown.

Naive CD8 cells lacked CD45RO and underwent positive selection for CCR7, leaving out terminally differentiated effector memory CD45RA+ cells. The donor population consisted of healthy HIV-negative adults with no recent acute infections or vaccinations. Generated by immunoSEQ multiplex PCR, the TCRdb table keeps only in-frame clones and is missing some. The table lists more than 2 million clones, 85% to 95% of them singletons, with more than 1.5% in the top ten. The germline V and J ends were trimmed by 0 bases and 4 bases, with 11 bases remaining between them. CDR3 length: 15 amino acids. Looked up from germline, CDR1 is SEHNR and CDR2 is FQNEAQ (reference sequence).

The gene calls are TRBV7-9 and TRBJ2-3, with TRBD1 as a possible D gene (6 bases). Specimen: naive CD8+ T cells from PBMCs. The sequence was obtained from a man between 18 and 35 years old in good health. Some clones in this sample may be carry-over from other donors' samples. For the CDR3, the DNA is TGTGCCAGCAGCTTAGCTGGGGGCTTGGCAGATACGCAGTATTTT. This gives the protein CASSLAGGLADTQYF.